Listed below are T cell receptor beta chains from one sample, sequenced in a study of blood T cell repertoires in COVID-19. Assay: immunoSEQ multiplex PCR; the TCRdb copy retains only in-frame clones and omits some. There are under 200,000 clones in the sample; roughly 90% occur only once, and roughly 4% lies in the top ten. Specimen: peripheral blood. The receptors derive from an older woman with acute or convalescent COVID-19. Both conserved end residues are part of each CDR3. D genes are given only for firm matches. Only some rows state a clone size, as once, few, many or a class for expanded clones.

clone size: NA; V gene: TRBV30; D gene: NA; J gene: TRBJ1-3; CDR3 protein: CAWRGLSSGNTIYF; CDR3 DNA: TGTGCCTGGAGGGGACTCAGCTCTGGAAACACCATATATTTT
clone size: NA; V gene: TRBV6-5; D gene: NA; J gene: TRBJ1-6; CDR3 protein: CASSYSSGTYNSPLHF; CDR3 DNA: TGTGCCAGCAGTTACTCTTCAGGGACATATAATTCACCCCTCCACTTT
clone size: NA; V gene: TRBV10-3; D gene: NA; J gene: TRBJ2-7; CDR3 protein: CAISVYSSYEQYF; CDR3 DNA: TGTGCCATCAGTGTCTACAGCTCCTACGAGCAGTACTTC
clone size: few; V gene: TRBV10-3; D gene: NA; J gene: TRBJ2-2; CDR3 protein: CAISPGVYTGELFF; CDR3 DNA: TGTGCCATCAGTCCAGGGGTGTACACCGGGGAGCTGTTTTTT
clone size: NA; V gene: TRBV30; D gene: TRBD1; J gene: TRBJ1-1; CDR3 protein: CAWARRDRGYTEAFF; CDR3 DNA: TGTGCCTGGGCGAGGAGGGACAGGGGATACACTGAAGCTTTCTTT
clone size: NA; V gene: TRBV12-3/TRBV12-4; D gene: TRBD1; J gene: TRBJ1-2; CDR3 protein: CASSDRAGYTF; CDR3 DNA: TGTGCCAGCAGCGACAGGGCTGGCTACACCTTC
clone size: few; V gene: TRBV5-5; D gene: NA; J gene: TRBJ1-1; CDR3 protein: CASSFPGGRTEAFF; CDR3 DNA: TGTGCCAGCAGCTTTCCGGGAGGGCGCACTGAAGCTTTCTTT
clone size: NA; V gene: TRBV9; D gene: TRBD1; J gene: TRBJ2-7; CDR3 protein: CASSVGPRQGPRYF; CDR3 DNA: TGTGCCAGCAGCGTAGGGCCCAGACAGGGTCCGAGGTACTTC
clone size: NA; V gene: TRBV4-1; D gene: TRBD1; J gene: TRBJ1-5; CDR3 protein: CASSTGTGGSGNQPQHF; CDR3 DNA: TGCGCCAGCAGCACCGGGACAGGGGGGTCTGGCAATCAGCCCCAGCATTTT
clone size: few; V gene: TRBV6-5; D gene: NA; J gene: TRBJ1-5; CDR3 protein: CASRTGNNQPQHF; CDR3 DNA: TGTGCCAGCAGAACAGGGAACAATCAGCCCCAGCATTTT
clone size: NA; V gene: TRBV29-1; D gene: TRBD2; J gene: TRBJ2-3; CDR3 protein: CSVLAGADTDTQYF; CDR3 DNA: TGCAGCGTCCTAGCGGGGGCAGACACAGATACGCAGTATTTT
clone size: NA; V gene: TRBV28; D gene: TRBD1; J gene: TRBJ1-2; CDR3 protein: CASSLIPGQGGGYTF; CDR3 DNA: TGTGCCAGCAGTTTAATCCCCGGACAGGGTGGAGGCTACACCTTC
clone size: NA; V gene: TRBV6-5; D gene: NA; J gene: TRBJ2-7; CDR3 protein: CASSRDTTYEQYF; CDR3 DNA: TGTGCCAGCTCCCGGGACACGACCTACGAGCAGTACTTC
clone size: NA; V gene: TRBV29-1; D gene: TRBD2; J gene: TRBJ2-7; CDR3 protein: CSVDGGRAYEQYF; CDR3 DNA: TGCAGCGTTGATGGCGGGAGGGCCTACGAGCAGTACTTC
clone size: once; V gene: TRBV21-1; D gene: NA; J gene: TRBJ1-6; CDR3 protein: CASSNVTGGYSPLHF; CDR3 DNA: TGTGCCAGCAGCAATGTGACAGGGGGCTATTCACCCCTCCACTTT
clone size: once; V gene: TRBV2; D gene: NA; J gene: TRBJ1-1; CDR3 protein: CASSEAAWQNTEAFF; CDR3 DNA: TGTGCCAGCAGTGAAGCGGCTTGGCAGAACACTGAAGCTTTCTTT
clone size: NA; V gene: TRBV5-4; D gene: TRBD1; J gene: TRBJ1-4; CDR3 protein: CASSGTGGDEKLFF; CDR3 DNA: TGTGCCAGCAGCGGTACAGGGGGCGATGAAAAACTGTTTTTT
clone size: NA; V gene: TRBV4-2; D gene: TRBD2; J gene: TRBJ2-7; CDR3 protein: CASSLERGYYEQYF; CDR3 DNA: TGTGCCAGCAGCCTGGAGCGGGGGTACTACGAGCAGTACTTC
clone size: NA; V gene: TRBV7-9; D gene: NA; J gene: TRBJ1-2; CDR3 protein: CASSTGTPSVHGYTF; CDR3 DNA: TGTGCCAGCAGCACCGGGACACCAAGCGTACATGGCTACACCTTC
clone size: once; V gene: TRBV6-2/TRBV6-3; D gene: TRBD2; J gene: TRBJ2-3; CDR3 protein: CASSFSGGGTDTQYF; CDR3 DNA: TGTGCCAGCAGTTTTAGCGGGGGGGGCACAGATACGCAGTATTTT
clone size: once; V gene: TRBV5-4; D gene: TRBD1; J gene: TRBJ2-5; CDR3 protein: CASSQGQGAQQETQYF; CDR3 DNA: TGTGCCAGCAGCCAAGGACAGGGGGCGCAACAAGAGACCCAGTACTTC
clone size: NA; V gene: TRBV5-1; D gene: NA; J gene: TRBJ1-4; CDR3 protein: CASSSGTPRHEKLFF; CDR3 DNA: TGCGCCAGCAGCTCGGGTACCCCGCGACATGAAAAACTGTTTTTT